This T cell receptor beta chain was sequenced during a study of T-cell memory formation after mild COVID-19. Germline loops: CDR1 MGHRA, CDR2 YSYEKL. V lost 7 bases and J lost 4, with 13 bases in between. The CDR3 is 13 amino acids. General study findings and limits: CD4/CD8 balance held among clones contracting day 15 to 85, and later expanders leaned CD4+. The study found contracting CD4+ clones mainly in CM and EM and contracting CD8+ clones in EMRA. That cross-reactive memory joined was suggested by some responding clones appearing in pre-infection memory.

TCRdb processed the 5' RACE reads anew with MiXCR; each CDR3 protein has one entry. The sample has roughly 250,000 distinct CDR3 sequences; roughly 15% are singletons. This clonotype was counted many times. Its antigen is as yet unknown. The chain links TRBV4-1 to TRBJ1-1; D perhaps matches TRBD1 (6 bases). The source material was PBMCs or a T cell subset sorted from them (not recorded which). This TCR derives from a man younger than 35 who had mild COVID-19 (a few samples of this study predate the infection). Cell type and time point are not known. CDR3 loop: CASKRGASTEAFF. CDR3 nucleotide sequence: TGCGCCAGCAAGAGGGGGGCGAGCACTGAAGCTTTCTTT.